This entry lists 30 T cell receptor beta chains sequenced from one sample in a study of cytomegalovirus exposure and HLA in healthy donors. The PCR made use of 60 Vbeta and 13 Jbeta primers. The assay was immunoSEQ multiplex PCR, and TCRdb's table has in-frame clones only and misses some. The data hold about 160,000 clones, with under 85% observed a single time. Sample: PBMCs. The receptors here all came from a woman in her thirties in good health and CMV-seronegative.

This chain uses TRBV5-6 with TRBJ1-2, with 7 bases matching TRBD1. Looked up from germline, CDR1 is SGHDT and CDR2 is YYEEEE. This CDR3 is 13 amino acids long. J lost 4 bases, V lost 7 bases, and 7 bases had no gene match. CDR3 protein: CASETGTAYGYTF. The CDR3 DNA reads TGTGCCAGCGAGACCGGGACAGCCTATGGCTACACCTTC.

The DNA for the CDR3 is TGTGCCAGCTCACTTGTCAGGACCGGGGAGCTGTTTTTT. This gives the protein CASSLVRTGELFF. The chain uses TRBV18 and TRBJ2-2, with unresolved D. Germline V lookup: CDR1 KGHSH, CDR2 LQKENI. This CDR3 region has 13 residues. V was clipped by 4 bases and J by 5 bases, with 8 bases between them.

The rearrangement links TRBV28 to TRBJ1-3; unclear D gene. The CDR3 has 12 residues. In germline, CDR1 is MDHEN, CDR2 SYDVKM. V lost 5 bases, J lost 8 bases, and 10 bases lay in between. The CDR3 loop reads CASSTGGYTIYF. The CDR3 coding sequence is TGTGCCAGCAGTACCGGAGGCTACACCATATATTTT.

The chain combines TRBV5-1 with TRBJ2-5, with D maybe TRBD1 (8 bases). Trimming cost V 3 bases and J 2 bases, with 26 bases left between them. The CDR3 is 19 residues long. CDR1 is SGHRS and CDR2 is YFSETQ in the germline V gene. CDR3 bases: TGCGCCAGCAGCTCTACCGGACAGGGCTCACTGGGGGGGCAAGAGACCCAGTACTTC. Translating it yields CASSSTGQGSLGGQETQYF.

The chain couples TRBV7-9 to TRBJ2-4; a possible D gene is TRBD2 (5 bases). Trimming shortened V by 0 bases and J by 1 base, and 10 bases separated the two germline ends. The germline V gene has CDR1 SEHNR and CDR2 FQNEAQ (reference sequence). The CDR3 is made up of 16 amino acids. The chain's CDR3 is CASSLALREAKNIQYF. The CDR3 DNA is TGTGCCAGCAGCTTAGCGCTGAGGGAGGCCAAAAACATTCAGTACTTC.

The chain employs TRBV2 and TRBJ2-5; maybe TRBD2 (5 bases). V dropped 7 bases and J dropped 5 bases, with 17 bases sitting between them. This CDR3 has 14 residues. The V gene's germline CDR1 is SNHLY and CDR2 FYNNEI. The CDR3 reads CASKASMGGETQYF. CDR3 DNA: TGTGCCAGCAAGGCAAGCATGGGCGGGGAGACCCAGTACTTC.

V gene TRBV9 combines with J gene TRBJ2-1, with a tentative D call TRBD2 (6 bases). The CDR3 is 16 amino acids. V lost 3 bases and J 0 bases, leaving 13 bases between the germline ends. Looked up from germline, CDR1 is SGDLS and CDR2 is YYNGEE. CDR3 region: CASSARRGSSYNEQFF. The CDR3 DNA reads as TGTGCCAGCAGCGCACGTCGGGGGAGCTCCTACAATGAGCAGTTCTTC.

A word on this clone: Other DNA sequences in this sample translate to the same CDR3. The gene calls are TRBV5-1 and TRBJ1-1, with TRBD1 matching 8 bases. CDR3 length: 14 amino acids. The V gene's germline CDR1 is SGHRS and CDR2 YFSETQ. V shed 3 bases and J 5 bases; nucleotides not matched to a gene: 6. The CDR3 spells CASSSQGAGTEAFF. The CDR3 nucleotides are TGCGCCAGCAGCTCCCAGGGGGCCGGGACTGAAGCTTTCTTT.

The genes are TRBV27 and TRBJ1-5, with 9 bases aligning to TRBD1. Germline lookup yields CDR1 MNHEY and CDR2 SMNVEV (reference sequence). The junction had 8 bases not matched to a gene; V was cut back by 4 bases and J by 7 bases. The CDR3 is made up of 15 amino acids. DNA for the CDR3: TGTGCCAGCAGTTCTGGGGACAGGGATAGGCAGCCCCAGCATTTT. Protein sequence: CASSSGDRDRQPQHF.

The rearrangement uses TRBV2 and TRBJ1-3, with D unclear. Trimming removed 2 bases from V and 0 bases from J, with 11 bases in between. The CDR3 loop spans 16 amino acids. The germline V gene encodes CDR1 SNHLY and CDR2 FYNNEI. The CDR3 is CASSEWGERSGNTIYF. DNA for the CDR3: TGTGCCAGCAGTGAATGGGGAGAACGCTCTGGAAACACCATATATTTT.

Note on this clone: One end of the junction is discordant with germline, which a read error may explain. This sequence joins TRBV2 and TRBJ2-6, with D perhaps matching TRBD1 (5 bases). The CDR3 sequence is 14 residues long. Germline V CDR1 and CDR2: SNHLY, FYNNEI. The CDR3: CASGYLSGANGLTF. The CDR3 nucleotides read TGTGCCAGCGGATATCTCTCTGGGGCCAACGGCCTGACTTTC.

The chain carries TRBV15 and TRBJ1-1; the match to TRBD1 covers 7 bases. Losses at the gene ends were 1 base for V and 7 bases for J; bases not matched to a gene: 9. The CDR3 sequence is 15 residues long. The germline CDR1 and CDR2 sequences are LNHNV and YYDKDF (reference sequence). For the CDR3, the DNA is TGTGCCACCAGCAGAGCCGCCGACAGGGAAGGTGAAGCTTTCTTT. Its protein product is CATSRAADREGEAFF. Supplemented by reference TRBV15 and TRBJ1-1, the full variable domain reads DAMVIQNPRYQVTQFGKPVTLSCSQTLNHNVMYWYQQKSSQAPKLLFHYYDKDFNNEADTPDNFQSRRPNTSFCFLDIRSPGLGDTAMYLCATSRAADREGEAFFGQGTRLTVV.

This rearrangement joins TRBV6-5 to TRBJ1-1; D remains unclear. Germline CDR1 reads MNHEY; CDR2 reads SVGAGI. The CDR3 totals 15 residues. V lost 6 bases, J lost 4 bases, and 18 bases lay in between. DNA for the CDR3: TGTGCCAGCAGCCTTGGTCCGGGTTGGTCCACTGAAGCTTTCTTT. This encodes CASSLGPGWSTEAFF.

This chain uses TRBV2 with TRBJ2-7, with 8 bases that match TRBD1. Germline lookup yields CDR1 SNHLY and CDR2 FYNNEI. V was clipped by 6 bases and J by 4 bases; unmatched bases: 11. This CDR3 region has 15 residues. CDR3 DNA: TGTGCCAGCAGGGCAGGACCGGGACAGGTTTACGAGCAGTACTTC. Translating gives CASRAGPGQVYEQYF.

This sequence joins TRBV7-9 and TRBJ1-4; D not resolved. Trimming removed 2 bases at V and 11 bases at J, with 12 bases between. CDR1 is SEHNR, CDR2 FQNEAQ, per germline (reference sequence). This CDR3 comprises 13 residues. CDR3 sequence reads: CASSLSPEVKLFF. CDR3 in DNA: TGTGCCAGCAGCTTATCCCCCGAGGTGAAACTGTTTTTT.

This chain links TRBV5-6 with TRBJ1-5; 11 nucleotides agree with TRBD1. With V trimmed by 4 bases and J by 6 bases, 3 bases remained unmatched. Germline assignment: CDR1 SGHDT and CDR2 YYEEEE. CDR3 length equals 14 residues. CDR3 amino acids: CASSPGQGVQPQHF. CDR3 nucleotide sequence: TGTGCCAGCAGCCCGGGACAGGGGGTTCAGCCCCAGCATTTT.

The rearrangement joins TRBV11-1 to TRBJ2-7, with 8 bases aligning to TRBD2. Germline trimming cut 0 bases from V and 2 bases from J; bases unmatched to any gene: 3. The length of the CDR3 is 15 residues. Germline V gene lookup returns CDR1 SGHAT and CDR2 FQDESV (reference sequence). Here the CDR3 DNA reads TGTGCCAGCAGCTTAGCACCGGGACTAGCCTACGAGCAGTACTTC. It translates to CASSLAPGLAYEQYF.

The gene calls are TRBV2 and TRBJ1-2; 8 bases are shared with TRBD1. The V gene's germline CDR1 is SNHLY and CDR2 FYNNEI. There are 13 residues in the CDR3. V shed 4 bases, J shed 7 bases, and the junction held 5 bases outside the gene matches. CDR3 sequence reads: CASSVRTGPGYTF. The CDR3 DNA reads TGTGCCAGCAGTGTCCGGACAGGGCCTGGCTACACCTTC.

This clone was recorded only once. The gene calls are TRBV28 and TRBJ1-5, with D unresolved. CDR1 and CDR2 from the germline V gene are MDHEN and SYDVKM. CDR3 length: 14 amino acids. With 2 bases removed from V and 3 bases from J, the gap between germline ends came to 8 bases. The DNA for the CDR3 is TGTGCCAGCAGTTTAGCCAGAAACAATCAGCCCCAGCATTTT. Translating gives CASSLARNNQPQHF.

The rearrangement links TRBV29-1 to TRBJ1-4; D call uncertain. This CDR3 region has 12 residues. Looked up from germline, CDR1 is SQVTM and CDR2 is ANQGSEA. Trimming took 4 bases from V and 0 from J, leaving 3 bases between them. The CDR3, as DNA: TGCAGCGTTGCCACAACTAATGAAAAACTGTTTTTT. This encodes CSVATTNEKLFF.

This clone occurred once. Here the CDR3 omits its conserved ending phenylalanine or tryptophan, so a read error is the likely source. The V and J genes are TRBV5-4 and TRBJ1-5; D is undetermined. The CDR3 totals 12 residues. Germline lookup yields CDR1 SGHNT and CDR2 YYREEE (reference sequence). Trimming removed 2 bases from V and 3 bases from J, with 3 bases in between. The CDR3 nucleotides are TGTGCCAGCAGCTTAGACAATCAGCCCCAGCATCTT. This gives the protein CASSLDNQPQHL.

This sequence joins TRBV5-1 and TRBJ2-3, with D unclear. Deletions cut 3 bases from V and 0 bases from J, with 11 bases between. CDR1 is SGHRS, CDR2 YFSETQ, per germline. CDR3 length: 15 amino acids. In nucleotides, the CDR3 is TGCGCCAGCAGCTCCCAGCAGACTAGCACAGATACGCAGTATTTT. This encodes CASSSQQTSTDTQYF.

The chain has TRBV4-2 and TRBJ2-1; 7 bases line up with TRBD2. V shed 0 bases and J 12 bases; nucleotides not matched to a gene: 5. Germline CDR1 is LGHNA and CDR2 is YNFKEQ. The CDR3 covers 13 residues. CDR3 sequence (DNA): TGTGCCAGCAGCCAAGATGGGGCTAGCGGGCAGTTCTTC. This translates into CASSQDGASGQFF.

The V call is TRBV5-1, the J call TRBJ1-2; possible D gene TRBD1, 6 bases. Between the trimmed V and J ends, which lost 2 bases and 4 bases, there was a span of 15 bases. The germline V gene has CDR1 SGHRS and CDR2 YFSETQ. This CDR3 spans 15 amino acids. The CDR3 loop is CASSLNQGSGYGYTF. The CDR3 DNA sequence: TGCGCCAGCAGCTTAAATCAGGGGTCTGGCTATGGCTACACCTTC.

This clone was found a few times. V gene TRBV29-1 combines with J gene TRBJ2-3; TRBD2 might be the D (5 bases). There are 14 residues in the CDR3. In germline, CDR1 is SQVTM, CDR2 ANQGSEA. Trimming stripped 6 bases from V and 2 bases from J, with 15 bases between. Here the CDR3 DNA reads TGCAGCGTAAGAGGGCCCGCGAACACAGATACGCAGTATTTT. Translated, it gives CSVRGPANTDTQYF.

This clone was seen just once. This rearrangement joins TRBV9 to TRBJ1-6, with D perhaps matching TRBD1 (6 bases). Between the trimmed V and J ends, which lost 4 bases and 0 bases, there was a span of 14 bases. Germline values: CDR1 SGDLS, CDR2 YYNGEE. CDR3 size: 17 residues. The DNA for the CDR3 is TGTGCCAGCAGCTCCTCCCAGGGGCGCTCCTATAATTCACCCCTCCACTTT. Translated, it gives CASSSSQGRSYNSPLHF.

This chain joins TRBV5-1 and TRBJ1-3, with TRBD1 matching over 10 bases. Germline V lookup: CDR1 SGHRS, CDR2 YFSETQ. The CDR3 runs 16 residues. The V segment lost 4 bases and the J segment 3 bases; nucleotides outside the gene matches: 7. The CDR3 is CASSTRQGASGNTIYF. In nucleotides, the CDR3 is TGCGCCAGCAGCACCCGACAGGGGGCAAGTGGAAACACCATATATTTT.

The V gene is TRBV5-1, the J gene TRBJ1-3; no firm D call. Germline assignment: CDR1 SGHRS and CDR2 YFSETQ. The ends were cut back, 0 bases at V and 0 bases at J, with 10 bases in the middle. This CDR3 region has 16 residues. Written as DNA, the CDR3 is TGCGCCAGCAGCTTGGCCCCGTCAGACTCTGGAAACACCATATATTTT. This codes for CASSLAPSDSGNTIYF.

The sample holds a few counts of this clone. V usage is TRBV5-1 and J usage is TRBJ2-3; D is unresolved. CDR3 length: 15 amino acids. Germline V gene data show CDR1 as SGHRS and CDR2 as YFSETQ. Trimming removed 3 bases at V and 2 bases at J, with 13 bases between. Here the CDR3 reads CASSSPTVNTDTQYF. For the CDR3, the DNA is TGCGCCAGCAGCTCCCCAACGGTAAACACAGATACGCAGTATTTT.

The chain carries TRBV19 and TRBJ2-3; 8 bases are shared with TRBD2. Germline CDR1 LNHDA, CDR2 SQIVND (reference sequence). J was trimmed by 2 bases and V by 6 bases; bases with no gene match: 4. The CDR3 is 14 residues long. CDR3 DNA: TGTGCCAGTAGCATCGGACTAGCCACAGATACGCAGTATTTT. Encoded protein: CASSIGLATDTQYF.